This T cell receptor (beta chain) was retrieved from a study of control samples from healthy donors and cancer patients. The data were produced by immunoSEQ multiplex PCR, yet TCRdb's version contains in-frame clones alone and is incomplete. The table records 98,000 or so clones, about 88% of them present only once. Germline values: CDR1 MNHEY, CDR2 SMNVEV (reference sequence). The V segment lost 5 bases and the J segment 6 bases; nucleotides outside the gene matches: 4. The length of the CDR3 is 14 residues. The TCR originated in a woman between 65 and 79 years old in good health. The gene calls are TRBV27 and TRBJ2-2, with 9 bases aligning to TRBD1. Sequenced material: blood. Here the CDR3 reads CASSRTGDPGELFF. CDR3 sequence (DNA): TGTGCCAGCAGTAGGACAGGGGATCCCGGGGAGCTGTTTTTT.